This T cell receptor beta chain was retrieved from a study of T cell responses to AZD1222 COVID-19 vaccine. Study conclusions and caveats: Baseline serology detected seropositivity in only 5 or 6 AZD1222 recipients. Unmutated regions of variants are reportedly targeted by nearly half of spike-specific TCRs.

CDR3 size: 14 residues. With 3 bases removed from V and 6 bases from J, the gap between germline ends came to 9 bases. Germline assignment: CDR1 MNHEY and CDR2 SMNVEV (reference sequence). As concerns this clone: What it binds is not known.

Assay used: immunoSEQ multiplex PCR; TCRdb lists only in-frame clones, some missing. Here the sample spans about 120,000 clones, about 90% being singletons. The source material was peripheral blood, sampled 28 days after the second AZD1222 dose. The rearrangement links TRBV27 to TRBJ1-6; D is unresolved. The TCR sequence derives from an adult who received the AZD1222 COVID-19 vaccine. CDR3 amino acids: CASSFVGTNSPLHF. The CDR3 DNA reads as TGTGCCAGCAGTTTCGTGGGTACTAATTCACCCCTCCACTTT.